Given below is one T cell receptor (beta chain) in context. Its antigen is still unknown. Between the trimmed V and J ends, which lost 6 bases and 6 bases, there was a span of 14 bases. The CDR3 covers 12 residues. The germline V gene has CDR1 SQVTM and CDR2 ANQGSEA. Extracted RNA was reverse transcribed, and the resulting cDNA served as sequencing template. Sequenced by immunoSEQ multiplex PCR; TCRdb stores in-frame clones only, minus some. The repertoire holds roughly 180,000 clones, with 45% to 75% as singletons. Treatment in this sample: oral pan-JAK inhibitor, 5-10 mg twice daily. This specimen belongs to a study of CD8+ T cells in alopecia areata. Notes on the study in general: Normal skin's resident alphabeta T cells are sequenced alongside lesional scalp T cells.

The source is a human donor with alopecia areata. The rearrangement links TRBV29-1 to TRBJ1-2; D gene ambiguous. The source was CD4+ T cells sorted from blood, collected at week 4, from a patient treated with tofacitinib. In DNA, the CDR3 is TGCAGCGTAAAAACGCGGGGAGATGGCTACACCTTC. Its protein is CSVKTRGDGYTF.